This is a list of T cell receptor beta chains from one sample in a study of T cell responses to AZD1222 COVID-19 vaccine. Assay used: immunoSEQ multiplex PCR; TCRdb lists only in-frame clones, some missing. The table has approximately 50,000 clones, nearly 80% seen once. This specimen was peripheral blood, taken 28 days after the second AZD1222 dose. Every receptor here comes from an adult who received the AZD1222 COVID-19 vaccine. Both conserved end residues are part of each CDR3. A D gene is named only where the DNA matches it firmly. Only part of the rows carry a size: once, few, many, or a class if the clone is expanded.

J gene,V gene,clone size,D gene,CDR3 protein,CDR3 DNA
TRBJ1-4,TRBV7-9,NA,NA,CASSFTGRGEEKLFF,TGTGCCAGCAGCTTCACAGGCCGAGGAGAGGAAAAACTGTTTTTT
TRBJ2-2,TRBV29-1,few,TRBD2,CSVGGLAGGNSANTGELFF,TGCAGCGTTGGCGGACTAGCGGGGGGAAATAGTGCGAACACCGGGGAGCTGTTTTTT
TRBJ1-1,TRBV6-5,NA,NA,CASSRDPTEAFF,TGTGCCAGCAGTCGGGACCCCACTGAAGCTTTCTTT
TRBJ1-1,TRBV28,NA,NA,CASSFTAPNTEAFF,TGTGCCAGCAGTTTCACGGCACCGAACACTGAAGCTTTCTTT
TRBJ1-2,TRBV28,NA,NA,CASTPYGGYGYTF,TGTGCCAGCACCCCCTATGGAGGCTATGGCTACACCTTC
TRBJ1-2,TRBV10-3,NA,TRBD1,CAISESSGQGASGYTF,TGTGCCATCAGTGAGTCGAGTGGGCAGGGGGCTTCTGGCTACACCTTC
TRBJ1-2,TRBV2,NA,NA,CASKAGSYGYTF,TGTGCCAGCAAGGCCGGCAGCTATGGCTACACCTTC
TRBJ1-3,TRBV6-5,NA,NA,CASSYLGSSLGHTIYF,TGTGCCAGCAGTTATCTTGGGTCTTCTTTGGGACACACCATATATTTT
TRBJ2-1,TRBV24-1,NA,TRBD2,CATSPGVAGDSYNEQFF,TGTGCCACCAGCCCCGGGGTAGCGGGAGACTCCTACAATGAGCAGTTCTTC
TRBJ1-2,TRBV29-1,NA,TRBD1,CSVRRGTSGGYGYTF,TGCAGCGTTCGCAGAGGGACCTCAGGGGGCTATGGCTACACCTTC
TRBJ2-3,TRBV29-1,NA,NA,CSVAPADTQYF,TGCAGCGTTGCTCCCGCAGATACGCAGTATTTT
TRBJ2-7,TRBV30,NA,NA,CAWSPNGYEQYF,TGTGCCTGGAGTCCAAACGGGTACGAGCAGTACTTC
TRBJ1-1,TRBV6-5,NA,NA,CASSYSSGSTEAFF,TGTGCCAGCAGTTACTCGTCCGGGAGCACTGAAGCTTTCTTT
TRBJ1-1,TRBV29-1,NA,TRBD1,CSVEKDRATEAFF,TGCAGCGTTGAAAAAGACAGGGCCACTGAAGCTTTCTTT
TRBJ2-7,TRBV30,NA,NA,CAWSVHTPYEQYF,TGTGCCTGGAGTGTACACACCCCCTACGAGCAGTACTTC
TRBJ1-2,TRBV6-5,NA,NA,CASEYDAGYTF,TGTGCCAGCGAATACGACGCTGGCTACACCTTC
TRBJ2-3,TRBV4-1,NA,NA,CASSLIGTAADTQYF,TGCGCCAGCAGCCTCATCGGGACGGCCGCTGATACGCAGTATTTT
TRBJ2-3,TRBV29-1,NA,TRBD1,CSVRQGILTDTQYF,TGCAGCGTACGACAGGGGATACTCACAGATACGCAGTATTTT
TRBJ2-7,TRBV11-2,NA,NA,CASSRYEYEQYF,TGTGCCAGCAGCCGATACGAGTACGAGCAGTACTTC
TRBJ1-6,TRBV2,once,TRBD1,CASRPRDRGNSPLHF,TGTGCCAGCAGACCACGGGACAGGGGTAATTCACCCCTCCACTTT
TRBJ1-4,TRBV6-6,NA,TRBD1,CASNTGQGNEKLFF,TGTGCCAGCAATACGGGACAGGGGAATGAAAAACTGTTTTTT
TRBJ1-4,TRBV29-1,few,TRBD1,CSVSGTGVNEKLFF,TGCAGCGTTTCAGGGACAGGCGTTAATGAAAAACTGTTTTTT
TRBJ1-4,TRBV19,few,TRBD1,CASTNSGQGEKLFF,TGTGCCAGTACCAACTCCGGACAGGGGGAAAAACTGTTTTTT
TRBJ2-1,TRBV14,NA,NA,CASSPRWGEQFF,TGTGCCAGCAGCCCACGTTGGGGCGAGCAGTTCTTC
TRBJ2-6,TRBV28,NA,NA,CASTYSGANVLTF,TGTGCCAGCACCTACTCTGGGGCCAACGTCCTGACTTTC
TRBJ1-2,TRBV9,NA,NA,CASSPDGANYGYTF,TGTGCCAGCAGCCCAGACGGGGCTAACTATGGCTACACCTTC
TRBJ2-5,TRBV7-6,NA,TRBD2,CASSLGRTSGDLQETQYF,TGTGCCAGCAGCTTAGGAAGGACTAGCGGGGATCTCCAAGAGACCCAGTACTTC
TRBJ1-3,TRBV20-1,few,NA,CSASIGASGNTIYF,TGCAGTGCTAGTATCGGAGCCTCTGGAAACACCATATATTTT
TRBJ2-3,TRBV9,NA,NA,CASTEGLLTDTQYF,TGTGCCAGCACCGAAGGGCTACTCACAGATACGCAGTATTTT
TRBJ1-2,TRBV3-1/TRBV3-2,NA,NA,CASSQAGRDYGYTF,TGTGCCAGCAGCCAAGCGGGCAGGGACTATGGCTACACCTTC
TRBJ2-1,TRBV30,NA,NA,CAWSVQAAREQFF,TGTGCCTGGAGTGTACAGGCCGCCCGTGAGCAGTTCTTC
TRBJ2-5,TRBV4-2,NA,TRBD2,CASSQFQLASGGQETQYF,TGTGCCAGCAGCCAGTTCCAATTGGCTAGCGGGGGACAAGAGACCCAGTACTTC
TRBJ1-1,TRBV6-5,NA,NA,CASSYSQNTEAFF,TGTGCCAGCAGTTACAGCCAGAACACTGAAGCTTTCTTT
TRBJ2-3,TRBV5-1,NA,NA,CASSTDMEGVTQYF,TGCGCCAGCAGCACGGACATGGAGGGGGTTACGCAGTATTTT
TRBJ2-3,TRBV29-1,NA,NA,CSANRDSFTDTQYF,TGCAGCGCTAACCGGGACTCTTTCACAGATACGCAGTATTTT
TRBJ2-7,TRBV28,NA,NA,CASTGTPGIPEQYF,TGTGCCAGCACTGGGACCCCTGGAATCCCCGAGCAGTACTTC
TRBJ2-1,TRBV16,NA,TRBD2,CASSMGTSGIMIF,TGTGCCAGCAGCATGGGGACTAGCGGGATAATGATCTTC
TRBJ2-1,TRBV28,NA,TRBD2,CASSLMFSGLAVLPPYNEQFF,TGTGCCAGCAGTTTGATGTTTAGTGGACTAGCGGTTCTACCCCCTTACAATGAGCAGTTCTTC
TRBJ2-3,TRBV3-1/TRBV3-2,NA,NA,CASSQGNRPNTDTQYF,TGTGCCAGCAGCCAAGGGAACAGACCTAACACAGATACGCAGTATTTT
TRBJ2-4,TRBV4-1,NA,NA,CASSQDVRQSLAKNIQYF,TGCGCCAGCAGCCAAGACGTCCGACAGAGTCTAGCCAAAAACATTCAGTACTTC
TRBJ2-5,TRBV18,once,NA,CASSLSQVRGATQYF,TGTGCCAGCTCACTTTCTCAGGTCCGAGGGGCGACCCAGTACTTC